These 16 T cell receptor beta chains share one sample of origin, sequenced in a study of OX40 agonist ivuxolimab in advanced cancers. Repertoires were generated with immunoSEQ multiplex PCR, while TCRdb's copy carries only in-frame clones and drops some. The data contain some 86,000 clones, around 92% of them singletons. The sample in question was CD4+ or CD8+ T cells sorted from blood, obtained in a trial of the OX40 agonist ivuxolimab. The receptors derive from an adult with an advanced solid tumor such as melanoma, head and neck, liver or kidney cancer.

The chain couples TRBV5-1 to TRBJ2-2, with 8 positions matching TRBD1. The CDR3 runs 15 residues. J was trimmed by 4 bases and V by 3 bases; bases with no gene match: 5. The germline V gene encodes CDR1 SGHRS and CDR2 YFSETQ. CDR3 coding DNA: TGCGCCAGCAGCTCAGGGGGCCCGAGCACCGGGGAGCTGTTTTTT. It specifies CASSSGGPSTGELFF.

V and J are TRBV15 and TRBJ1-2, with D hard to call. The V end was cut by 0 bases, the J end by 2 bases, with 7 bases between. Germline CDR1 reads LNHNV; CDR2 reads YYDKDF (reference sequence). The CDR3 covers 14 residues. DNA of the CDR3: TGTGCCACCAGCAGAGAAAAAGGGAACTATGGCTACACCTTC. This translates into CATSREKGNYGYTF.

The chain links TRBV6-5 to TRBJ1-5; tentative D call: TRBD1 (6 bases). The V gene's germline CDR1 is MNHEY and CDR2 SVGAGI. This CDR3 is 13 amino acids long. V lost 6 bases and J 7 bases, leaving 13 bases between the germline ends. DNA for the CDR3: TGTGCCAGCAGCCTTACAGGGTGGCAGCCCCAGCATTTT. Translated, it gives CASSLTGWQPQHF.

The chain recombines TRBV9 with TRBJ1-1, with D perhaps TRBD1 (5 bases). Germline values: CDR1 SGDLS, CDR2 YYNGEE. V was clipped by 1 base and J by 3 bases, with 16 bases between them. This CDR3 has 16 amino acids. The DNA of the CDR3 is TGTGCCAGCAGCGTACTCTCGGAGGGGAGATACACTGAAGCTTTCTTT. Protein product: CASSVLSEGRYTEAFF.

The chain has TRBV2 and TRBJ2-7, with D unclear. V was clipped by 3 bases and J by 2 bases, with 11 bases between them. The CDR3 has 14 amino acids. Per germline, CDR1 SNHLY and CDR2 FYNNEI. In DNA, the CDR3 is TGTGCCAGCAGTGACTGTACCCCCCCCTACGAGCAGTACTTC. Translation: CASSDCTPPYEQYF.

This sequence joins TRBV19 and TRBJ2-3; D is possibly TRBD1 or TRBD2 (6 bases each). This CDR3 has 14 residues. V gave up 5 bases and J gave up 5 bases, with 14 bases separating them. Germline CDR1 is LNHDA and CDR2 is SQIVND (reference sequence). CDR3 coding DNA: TGTGCCAGTAGTCCCGGGGGCTTCGGAGATACGCAGTATTTT. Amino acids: CASSPGGFGDTQYF.

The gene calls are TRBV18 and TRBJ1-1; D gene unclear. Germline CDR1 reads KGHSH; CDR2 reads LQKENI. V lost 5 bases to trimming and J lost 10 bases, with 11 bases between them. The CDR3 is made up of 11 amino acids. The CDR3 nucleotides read TGTGCCAGCTCATCGGAACCAGCAGCTTTCTTT. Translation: CASSSEPAAFF. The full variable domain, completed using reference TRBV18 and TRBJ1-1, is NAGVMQNPRHLVRRRGQEARLRCSPMKGHSHVYWYRQLPEEGLKFMVYLQKENIIDESGMPKERFSAEFPKEGPSILRIQQVVRGDSAAYFCASSSEPAAFFGQGTRLTVV.

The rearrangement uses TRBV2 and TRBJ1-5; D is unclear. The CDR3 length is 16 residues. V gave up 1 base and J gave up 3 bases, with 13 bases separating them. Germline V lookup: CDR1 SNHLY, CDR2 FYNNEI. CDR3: CASSEEWARVNQPQHF. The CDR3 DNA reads TGTGCCAGCAGTGAAGAATGGGCTAGGGTCAATCAGCCCCAGCATTTT.

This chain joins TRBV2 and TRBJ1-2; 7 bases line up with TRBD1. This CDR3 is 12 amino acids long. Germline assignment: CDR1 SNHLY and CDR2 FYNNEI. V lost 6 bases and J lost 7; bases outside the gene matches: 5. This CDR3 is CASREGAAGYTF. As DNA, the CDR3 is TGTGCCAGCAGGGAGGGGGCGGCTGGCTACACCTTC.

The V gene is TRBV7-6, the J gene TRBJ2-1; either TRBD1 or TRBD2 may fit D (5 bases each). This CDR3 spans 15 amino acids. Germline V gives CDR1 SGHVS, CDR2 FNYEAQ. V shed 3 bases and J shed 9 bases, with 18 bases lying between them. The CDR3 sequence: CASSFLGRQGAEQFF. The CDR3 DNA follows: TGTGCCAGCAGCTTTTTGGGACGGCAAGGGGCTGAGCAGTTCTTC.

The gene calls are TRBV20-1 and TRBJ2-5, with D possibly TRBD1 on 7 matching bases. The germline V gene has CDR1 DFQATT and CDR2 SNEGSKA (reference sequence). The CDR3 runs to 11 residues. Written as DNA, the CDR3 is TGCACTCCAGGGGGGCAAGAGACCCAGTACTTC. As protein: CTPGGQETQYF.

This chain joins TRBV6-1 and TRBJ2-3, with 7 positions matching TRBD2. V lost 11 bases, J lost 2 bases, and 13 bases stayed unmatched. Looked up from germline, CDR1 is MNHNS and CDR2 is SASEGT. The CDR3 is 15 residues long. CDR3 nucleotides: TGTGCCGGACAAAGGGGAGGGCTCCCCACAGATACGCAGTATTTT. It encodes CAGQRGGLPTDTQYF.

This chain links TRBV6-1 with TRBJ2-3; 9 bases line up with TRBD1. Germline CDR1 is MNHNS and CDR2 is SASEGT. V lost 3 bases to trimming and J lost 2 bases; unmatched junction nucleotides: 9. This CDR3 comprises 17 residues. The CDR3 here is CASSEVGTGFNTDTQYF. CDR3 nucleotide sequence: TGTGCCAGCAGTGAGGTGGGGACAGGGTTTAACACAGATACGCAGTATTTT.

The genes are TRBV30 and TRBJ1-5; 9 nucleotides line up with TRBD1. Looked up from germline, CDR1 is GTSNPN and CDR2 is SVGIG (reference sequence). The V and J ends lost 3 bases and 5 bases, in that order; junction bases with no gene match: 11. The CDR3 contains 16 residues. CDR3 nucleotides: TGTGCCTGGAGAGTACAGGGGGCGGGCGGTCATCAGCCCCAGCATTTT. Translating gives CAWRVQGAGGHQPQHF.

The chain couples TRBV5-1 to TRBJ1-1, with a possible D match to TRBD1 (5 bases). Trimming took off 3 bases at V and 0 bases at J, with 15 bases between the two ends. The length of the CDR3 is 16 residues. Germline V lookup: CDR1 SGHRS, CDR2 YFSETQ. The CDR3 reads CASSWGGQLLNTEAFF. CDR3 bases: TGCGCCAGCAGCTGGGGCGGGCAATTGCTGAACACTGAAGCTTTCTTT.

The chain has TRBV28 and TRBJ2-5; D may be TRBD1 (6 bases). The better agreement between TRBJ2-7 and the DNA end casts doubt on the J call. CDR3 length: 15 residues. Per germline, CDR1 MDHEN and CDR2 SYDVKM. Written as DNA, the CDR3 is TGTGCCAGCAGTTTAGTGGGGCAGGGGCACGGCGAGCAGTACTTC. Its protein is CASSLVGQGHGEQYF.